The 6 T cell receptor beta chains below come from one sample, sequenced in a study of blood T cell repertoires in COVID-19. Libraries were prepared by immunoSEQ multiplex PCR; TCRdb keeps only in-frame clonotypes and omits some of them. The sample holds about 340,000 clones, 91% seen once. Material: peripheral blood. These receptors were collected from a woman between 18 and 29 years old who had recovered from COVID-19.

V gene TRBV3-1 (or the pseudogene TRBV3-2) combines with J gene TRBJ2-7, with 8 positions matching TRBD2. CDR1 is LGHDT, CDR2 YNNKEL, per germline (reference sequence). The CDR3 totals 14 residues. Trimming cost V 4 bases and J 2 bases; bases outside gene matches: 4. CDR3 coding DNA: TGTGCCAGCAGCCCCGGGAGGGGCCCCTACGAGCAGTACGTC. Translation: CASSPGRGPYEQYV.

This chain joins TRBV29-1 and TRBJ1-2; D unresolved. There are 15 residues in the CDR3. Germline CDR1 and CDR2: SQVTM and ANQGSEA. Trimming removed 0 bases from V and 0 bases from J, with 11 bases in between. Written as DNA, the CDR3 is TGCAGCGTTGAAGAGAGTCTCCTAGCTAACTATGGCTACACCTTC. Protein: CSVEESLLANYGYTF.

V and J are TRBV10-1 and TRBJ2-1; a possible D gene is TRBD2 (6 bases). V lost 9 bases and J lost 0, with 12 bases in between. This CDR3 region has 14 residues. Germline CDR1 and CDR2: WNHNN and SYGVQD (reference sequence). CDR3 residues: CARTRDFSYNEQFF. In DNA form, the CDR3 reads TGCGCCAGAACACGGGACTTCTCCTACAATGAGCAGTTCTTC.

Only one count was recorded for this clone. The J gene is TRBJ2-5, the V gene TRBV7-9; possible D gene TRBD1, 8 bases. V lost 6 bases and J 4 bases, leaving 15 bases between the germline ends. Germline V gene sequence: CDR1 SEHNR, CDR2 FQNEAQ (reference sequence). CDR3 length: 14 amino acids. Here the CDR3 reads CASRSDREGETQYF. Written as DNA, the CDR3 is TGTGCCAGCAGGTCGGACAGGGAGGGAGAGACCCAGTACTTC. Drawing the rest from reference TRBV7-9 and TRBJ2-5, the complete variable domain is DTGVSQNPRHKITKRGQNVTFRCDPISEHNRLYWYRQTLGQGPEFLTYFQNEAQLEKSRLLSDRFSAERPKGSFSTLEIQRTEQGDSAMYLCASRSDREGETQYFGPGTRLLVL.

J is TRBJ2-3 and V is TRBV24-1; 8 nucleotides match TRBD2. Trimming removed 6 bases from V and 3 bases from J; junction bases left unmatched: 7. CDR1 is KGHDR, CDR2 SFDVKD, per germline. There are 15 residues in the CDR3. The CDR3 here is CATSSQRERTDTQYF. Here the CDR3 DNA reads TGTGCCACCAGTTCACAGCGGGAGAGGACAGATACGCAGTATTTT.

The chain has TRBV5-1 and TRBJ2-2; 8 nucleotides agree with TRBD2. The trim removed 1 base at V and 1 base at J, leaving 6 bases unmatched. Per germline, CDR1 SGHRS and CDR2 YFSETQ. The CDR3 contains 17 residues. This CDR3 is CASSLRASGLNTGELFF. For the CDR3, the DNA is TGCGCCAGCAGCTTGAGGGCTAGCGGGTTGAACACCGGGGAGCTGTTTTTT.